Listed below are T cell receptor beta chains from one sample, sequenced in a study of blood T cell repertoires in COVID-19. Sequencing used immunoSEQ multiplex PCR; TCRdb keeps in-frame clones, though not all of them. The table lists about 220,000 clones, more than 80% of them singletons. The source material was PBMCs or T cells enriched from blood (not recorded which). The receptors come from a woman between 35 and 50 years old with acute COVID-19. Both conserved end residues are part of each CDR3. D genes are given only for firm matches. The size entry is marked missing in some rows and otherwise reads once, few, many or a size class.

d_gene	v_gene	j_gene	abundance	CDR3aa	CDR3nt
.	TRBV30	TRBJ1-2	.	CAWSVGQGRGNYGYTF	TGTGCCTGGAGTGTTGGCCAGGGGCGAGGTAACTATGGCTACACCTTC
TRBD1	TRBV15	TRBJ1-5	.	CATSRDISGTGNEPQHF	TGTGCCACCAGCAGAGATATTTCCGGGACAGGGAATGAGCCCCAGCATTTT
.	TRBV7-9	TRBJ1-3	.	CASSFLSGISGNTIYF	TGTGCCAGCAGCTTTCTCTCAGGGATCTCTGGAAACACCATATATTTT
.	TRBV19	TRBJ1-6	.	CATRMGGMDSPLHF	TGTGCCACCAGGATGGGGGGGATGGATTCACCCCTCCACTTT
TRBD2	TRBV2	TRBJ2-3	.	CASSEASTSGGPRDTQYF	TGTGCCAGCAGTGAAGCGAGTACTAGCGGGGGGCCAAGGGATACGCAGTATTTT
TRBD1	TRBV10-3	TRBJ1-6	few	CAISDLGQERSPLHF	TGTGCCATCAGTGACTTAGGACAGGAGCGTTCACCCCTCCACTTT
TRBD1	TRBV7-2	TRBJ1-2	.	CASSLTGTGGRGGYTF	TGTGCCAGCAGCTTAACCGGGACAGGGGGTCGTGGTGGCTACACCTTC
.	TRBV10-2	TRBJ1-1	.	CATLYKKGEWMNTEAFF	TGCGCCACCCTGTATAAAAAAGGGGAATGGATGAACACTGAAGCTTTCTTT
TRBD1	TRBV27	TRBJ1-5	.	CASRPIQGTNQPQHF	TGTGCCAGCAGGCCCATACAGGGGACCAATCAGCCCCAGCATTTT
TRBD1	TRBV23-1	TRBJ1-2	.	CASSKHRGPTTNYGYTF	TGCGCCAGCAGTAAACACAGGGGCCCTACTACTAACTATGGCTACACCTTC
.	TRBV4-3	TRBJ2-2	once	CASSQDGSGLNTGELFF	TGCGCCAGCAGCCAAGATGGGTCGGGACTCAACACCGGGGAGCTGTTTTTT
TRBD2	TRBV3-1/TRBV3-2	TRBJ2-5	few	CASTWTSGGGETQYF	TGTGCCAGCACGTGGACTAGCGGGGGCGGGGAGACCCAGTACTTC
.	TRBV11-2	TRBJ1-2	.	CASSLGPLNYGYTF	TGTGCCAGCAGCTTAGGGCCGCTCAACTATGGCTACACCTTC
TRBD1	TRBV5-1	TRBJ1-1	.	CASSFGTGVEAFF	TGCGCCAGCAGCTTTGGTACAGGGGTTGAAGCTTTCTTT
.	TRBV5-1	TRBJ1-2	.	CASSLDRNYGYTF	TGCGCCAGCAGCCTCGACAGAAACTATGGCTACACCTTC
TRBD1	TRBV10-2	TRBJ1-3	.	CASSASGGLGNTIYF	TGCGCCAGCAGTGCGTCAGGGGGCTTAGGAAACACCATATATTTT
.	TRBV5-1	TRBJ1-1	once	CASSLGGANTEAFF	TGCGCCAGCAGCTTGGGCGGTGCCAACACTGAAGCTTTCTTT
.	TRBV9	TRBJ2-3	.	CASSVGGGGTTQYF	TGTGCCAGCAGCGTAGGAGGGGGGGGGACTACCCAGTATTTT
TRBD2	TRBV7-3	TRBJ2-3	.	CASSSRHAGTSPKDTQYF	TGTGCCAGCAGCTCCCGACATGCCGGGACTAGCCCAAAAGATACGCAGTATTTT
TRBD2	TRBV7-8	TRBJ2-1	.	CASSLTSGEFYNEQFF	TGTGCCAGCAGCTTAACTAGCGGGGAGTTCTACAATGAGCAGTTCTTC
.	TRBV24-1	TRBJ1-2	.	CATQSPQGDRGYTF	TGTGCCACCCAATCCCCACAGGGTGACCGTGGCTACACCTTC
.	TRBV18	TRBJ1-2	.	CASSHDDRSGYTF	TGTGCCAGCTCACATGATGACAGGTCTGGCTACACCTTC
TRBD1	TRBV29-1	TRBJ2-7	.	CSGGTGASYEQYF	TGCAGCGGAGGGACAGGGGCTTCCTACGAGCAGTACTTC